This TCR beta chain was recorded in a study of cytomegalovirus exposure and HLA in healthy donors. About the study: An earlier analysis found fewer than 120 million unique TCR beta sequences from approximately 200 million T cells.

PCR employed 60 Vbeta and 13 Jbeta primers. TCRdb's copy holds only in-frame clones and misses some; the assay was immunoSEQ multiplex PCR. The table lists roughly 97,000 clones, approximately 85% of them singletons. Study conclusions and caveats: Earlier analysis yielded a pattern in which most TCR beta V segments were productive about 87% or about 30% of the time. In vitro checks showed that a few CMV-associated chains really do target CMV antigens. Analysis performed later showed TCR beta chains linked to HLA being more clonally expanded than equally common others.

The CDR3 is made up of 17 amino acids. On this clone itself: No antigen is known for it.

The sample comprised PBMCs. The TCR sequence derives from a man aged 35-49 years in good health and CMV-seropositive. The J gene is TRBJ2-3, the V gene TRBV21-1; the table's D gene call, TRBD2, was not cross checked with the DNA. TRBV21-1 is assigned pseudogene status. The CDR3 DNA is TGTGCCAGCAGCAAACTAGACTACCCCCCACGCACAGATACGCAGTATTTT. Protein: CASSKLDYPPRTDTQYF.